The 21 T cell receptor beta chains below all came from one sample that was sequenced in a study of T-cell memory formation after mild COVID-19. MiXCR, applied by TCRdb to the 5' RACE reads, yields one record per CDR3 protein. The table records 470,000 or so distinct CDR3 sequences, 15% to 20% of them present only once. Sample: PBMCs or a T cell subset sorted from them (not recorded which). The receptor set was obtained from an adult woman who had mild COVID-19 (a few samples of this study predate the infection). Cell type and time point are not known.

This clonotype was picked up many times. V is TRBV5-1 and J is TRBJ2-2; TRBD1 matches 7 bases. Trimming at V came to 0 bases and at J to 1 base, leaving 0 bases not matched to a gene. The CDR3 has 15 amino acids. Germline V gene lookup returns CDR1 SGHRS and CDR2 YFSETQ. CDR3 sequence reads: CASSLGTGNTGELFF. The CDR3 DNA sequence: TGCGCCAGCAGCTTGGGGACAGGGAACACCGGGGAGCTGTTTTTT.

The chain employs TRBV9 and TRBJ2-7; no firm D call. Deletions cut 4 bases from V and 5 bases from J, with 10 bases between. The CDR3 consists of 12 residues. Germline-derived CDR1 and CDR2 are SGDLS and YYNGEE. The CDR3 DNA is TGTGCCAGCAGCTCTAGTGTCCACGAGCAGTACTTC. Amino acid sequence: CASSSSVHEQYF.

The CDR3 spells CASSFGETGLVNGYTF. The CDR3 DNA reads as TGTGCCAGCAGTTTCGGCGAGACAGGGTTGGTAAATGGCTACACCTTC. The J gene is TRBJ1-2, the V gene TRBV12-3 or TRBV12-4; 7 bases are shared with TRBD1. J gave up 6 bases and V 3 bases, and 13 bases lay outside the gene matches. CDR3 length: 16 residues.

This chain uses TRBV10-3 with TRBJ2-1; D is perhaps TRBD1 (6 bases). The CDR3 consists of 13 residues. Looked up from germline, CDR1 is ENHRY and CDR2 is SYGVKD. The V and J ends lost 6 bases and 9 bases respectively, with 15 bases between them. The DNA for the CDR3 is TGTGCCATCAGGGAGAACCAGGGGTTTGAGCAGTTCTTC. Protein product: CAIRENQGFEQFF.

This clonotype was seen a handful of times. The chain has TRBV7-3 and TRBJ1-1; D might be TRBD1 (6 bases). CDR1 is SGHTA and CDR2 is FQGTGA in the germline V gene. The CDR3 totals 14 residues. The V end lost 3 bases, the J end lost 5 bases, and 13 bases lay between the germline ends. CDR3 amino acids: CASSLQGSGTEAFF. The CDR3 coding sequence is TGTGCCAGCAGCTTGCAGGGGTCGGGGACTGAAGCTTTCTTT.

This clonotype was counted a few times. The chain combines TRBV4-1 with TRBJ2-2, with 7 nucleotides matching TRBD1. The germline CDR1 and CDR2 sequences are MGHRA and YSYEKL. This CDR3 is 15 amino acids long. The V gene end was trimmed by 2 bases and the J gene end by 5 bases; junction bases not matched to a gene: 5. CDR3 nucleotides: TGCGCCAGCAGCCAAATGACAGGGAAAACCGGGGAGCTGTTTTTT. Translation gives CASSQMTGKTGELFF.

This clonotype was found a few times. The chain is built from TRBV5-1 and TRBJ2-1; D is undetermined. The CDR3 has 13 amino acids. V lost 1 base and J 9 bases, leaving 11 bases between the germline ends. Germline lookup yields CDR1 SGHRS and CDR2 YFSETQ. In DNA, the CDR3 is TGCGCCAGCAGCTTGAGTCAGCGATCTGAGCAGTTCTTC. This gives the protein CASSLSQRSEQFF.

V gene TRBV4-1 combines with J gene TRBJ1-1; D gene uncertain. This CDR3 region has 13 residues. Trimming took off 1 base at V and 11 bases at J, with 14 bases between the two ends. Germline V CDR1 and CDR2: MGHRA, YSYEKL. The CDR3: CASSQGPGIRAFF. The CDR3, as DNA: TGCGCCAGCAGCCAAGGCCCTGGCATACGGGCTTTCTTT.

The V and J genes are TRBV12-3 or TRBV12-4 and TRBJ2-2; no reliable D call. Trimming left V 5 bases short and J 1 base short, with 11 bases between. CDR3 size: 15 residues. The CDR3 nucleotides read TGTGCCAGCAGTCCGGCTCGCCGGAACACCGGGGAGCTGTTTTTT. Amino acids: CASSPARRNTGELFF.

The genes are TRBV5-6 and TRBJ1-1; D is unresolved. Germline assignment: CDR1 SGHDT and CDR2 YYEEEE. The CDR3 is 14 residues long. V lost 0 bases to trimming and J lost 1 base, with 7 bases between them. The CDR3 nucleotides read TGTGCCAGCAGCTTGGTCACAAGGAACACTGAAGCTTTCTTT. As protein: CASSLVTRNTEAFF.

This clonotype was recorded a few times. The CDR3 loop is CASSLTKPRTGANPTLLNTEAFF. The CDR3 bases are TGTGCCAGCAGCTTAACGAAACCGCGGACAGGGGCGAATCCCACCCTCCTGAACACTGAAGCTTTCTTT. V is TRBV7-2 and J is TRBJ1-1, with 9 bases matching TRBD1. Trimming removed 2 bases from V and 0 bases from J; junction bases left unmatched: 25. CDR3 length: 23 residues. CDR1 and CDR2 (germline): SGHTA, FQGNSA.

The chain employs TRBV12-3 or TRBV12-4 and TRBJ2-3; 7 bases are a match to TRBD1. The CDR3 is made up of 15 amino acids. J lost 0 bases, V lost 6 bases, and 6 bases had no gene match. The CDR3: CASRFTGASTDTQYF. The CDR3 DNA sequence: TGTGCCAGCAGATTTACAGGGGCTAGCACAGATACGCAGTATTTT.

This clonotype was seen only a few times. The J gene is TRBJ2-7, the V gene TRBV6-6; the D is unclear. Germline CDR1 reads MNHNY; CDR2 reads SVGAGI (reference sequence). With 6 bases removed from V and 2 bases from J, the gap between germline ends came to 20 bases. This CDR3 contains 16 residues. CDR3 residues: CASRQPPWQDPYEQYF. CDR3 bases: TGTGCCAGCAGACAGCCCCCCTGGCAGGACCCCTACGAGCAGTACTTC.

In this sample, this clonotype turned up many times. The chain has TRBV12-3 or TRBV12-4 and TRBJ1-1; 8 bases agree with TRBD1. This CDR3 spans 14 amino acids. V was clipped by 5 bases and J by 5 bases; unmatched bases: 7. The CDR3 nucleotides read TGTGCCAGCAGTGATCAGGGGGCGAGGACTGAAGCTTTCTTT. Residues: CASSDQGARTEAFF.

This clonotype occurred many times. The chain combines TRBV29-1 with TRBJ2-1, with 12 bases matching TRBD1. CDR3 length equals 13 residues. Germline lookup yields CDR1 SQVTM and CDR2 ANQGSEA. Trimming at V came to 6 bases and at J to 6 bases, leaving 3 bases not matched to a gene. CDR3: CSVGQGAINEQFF. The DNA of the CDR3 is TGCAGCGTGGGACAGGGGGCGATCAATGAGCAGTTCTTC.

In this sample, this clonotype turned up a few times. This chain joins TRBV9 and TRBJ2-7, with TRBD2 as a possible D gene (5 bases). The V and J ends lost 0 bases and 3 bases respectively, with 7 bases between them. Germline-derived CDR1 and CDR2 are SGDLS and YYNGEE. The CDR3 totals 13 residues. The CDR3 loop reads CASSVGEYYEQYF. CDR3 nucleotide sequence: TGTGCCAGCAGCGTAGGGGAGTACTACGAGCAGTACTTC. Using reference TRBV9 and TRBJ2-7 for the parts outside the CDR3, the full variable domain is DSGVTQTPKHLITATGQRVTLRCSPRSGDLSVYWYQQSLDQGLQFLIQYYNGEERAKGNILERFSAQQFPDLHSELNLSSLELGDSALYFCASSVGEYYEQYFGPGTRLTVT.

This chain connects TRBV12-3 or TRBV12-4 to TRBJ2-3; 10 bases map to TRBD2. Trimming at V came to 6 bases and at J to 0 bases, leaving 6 bases not matched to a gene. The CDR3 spans 16 residues. The CDR3 sequence is CASSSGLAESTDTQYF. CDR3 sequence (DNA): TGTGCCAGCAGCTCTGGACTAGCGGAAAGCACAGATACGCAGTATTTT.

The rearrangement links TRBV5-1 to TRBJ2-5; TRBD2 might be the D (6 bases). Looked up from germline, CDR1 is SGHRS and CDR2 is YFSETQ. The CDR3 spans 15 residues. V shed 0 bases and J shed 7 bases, with 16 bases lying between them. The CDR3, as DNA: TGCGCCAGCAGCTTGGATGTTACTAGCTCGGGGACCCAGTACTTC. The encoded protein is CASSLDVTSSGTQYF.

This clonotype showed up many times. V and J are TRBV4-1 and TRBJ2-3; D is possibly TRBD1 (6 bases). V was trimmed by 0 bases and J by 4 bases, leaving 14 bases between them. Germline V gives CDR1 MGHRA, CDR2 YSYEKL. This CDR3 is built from 16 residues. CDR3 nucleotide sequence: TGCGCCAGCAGCCAAGATGTCGGACAGAGGGCAGATACGCAGTATTTT. Protein sequence: CASSQDVGQRADTQYF.

J is TRBJ1-5 and V is TRBV5-1; D remains unclear. The CDR3 extends over 16 amino acids. CDR1 and CDR2 from the germline V gene are SGHRS and YFSETQ. Trimming removed 0 bases at V and 6 bases at J, with 16 bases between. The CDR3 loop is CASSLGEGGSGQPQHF. In DNA, the CDR3 is TGCGCCAGCAGCTTGGGGGAGGGAGGTAGCGGTCAGCCCCAGCATTTT.

The table lists this clonotype with a few counts. The genes are TRBV4-1 and TRBJ2-1; 14 bases fit TRBD2. The CDR3 runs to 21 residues. Germline CDR1 MGHRA, CDR2 YSYEKL. V was clipped by 2 bases and J by 1 base; unmatched bases: 13. CDR3 bases: TGCGCCAGCAGCCAAAAGGTAGCGGGACTAGCGGGAGAAAGGTCCTACAATGAGCAGTTCTTC. Amino acids: CASSQKVAGLAGERSYNEQFF.